The 32 T cell receptor beta chains reported below all come from one sample, sequenced in a study of blood T cells in healthy people across ages. The second PCR ran about 6 to 12 cycles with a sample-barcoded 5' primer and J-beta primers. Each CDR3 protein is one row after TCRdb ran MiXCR on the 5' RACE reads. Of about 750,000 distinct CDR3 sequences in the sample, roughly 53% are singletons; the top ten hold approximately 40%. The sample was blood. Every receptor here comes from a man aged 80 or over in good health.

In this sample, this clonotype turned up a few times. The V call is TRBV4-1, the J call TRBJ2-3; no definite D call. Germline V gene data show CDR1 as MGHRA and CDR2 as YSYEKL. The CDR3 extends over 15 amino acids. V dropped 0 bases and J dropped 14 bases, with 21 bases sitting between them. The CDR3 bases are TGCGCCAGCAGCCAAGAATCGACATTACGCAGATACGCGTATTTT. It is translated as CASSQESTLRRYAYF.

The genes are TRBV20-1 and TRBJ2-7; 8 bases match TRBD2. V lost 0 bases to trimming and J lost 4 bases; unmatched junction nucleotides: 8. This CDR3 is built from 15 residues. Per the germline V gene, CDR1 is DFQATT and CDR2 is SNEGSKA (reference sequence). CDR3 nucleotide sequence: TGCAGTGCTAGAGATCCGGCGGGGGGAGGATACGAGCAGTACGTC. It codes for CSARDPAGGGYEQYV.

This clonotype has more than one count but fewer than ten. The rearrangement uses TRBV5-5 and TRBJ2-3, with 7 bases that match TRBD2. This CDR3 region has 15 residues. Germline-derived CDR1 and CDR2 are SGHKS and YYEKEE (reference sequence). With 3 bases clipped from V and 14 bases from J, the junction kept 18 bases outside the gene matches. The CDR3 loop reads CASSSSLTWAGDAYF. DNA for the CDR3: TGTGCCAGCAGCTCGTCGTTAACTTGGGCGGGAGACGCGTATTTT.

Regarding this clonotype: This could be a read error, since a much larger clone is one nucleotide away. The gene calls are TRBV7-2 and TRBJ2-7; 10 nucleotides match TRBD2. This CDR3 contains 15 residues. CDR1 and CDR2 (germline): SGHTA, FQGNSA. The V segment lost 1 base and the J segment 7 bases; nucleotides outside the gene matches: 7. In DNA, the CDR3 is TGTGCCAGCAGCTTAGTAGCGGGAGGTTACAATGAGCAGTACTTC. Its translation: CASSLVAGGYNEQYF.

The genes are TRBV7-9 and TRBJ1-1, with a weak D call TRBD1 (6 bases). The CDR3 covers 15 residues. From germline, CDR1 is SEHNR and CDR2 FQNEAQ (reference sequence). V was cut by 5 bases and J by 3 bases, with 16 bases left in between. The CDR3, as DNA: TGTGCCAGCAGCCACCTTAAGGCAGGGGACACTGAAGCTTTCTTT. This gives the protein CASSHLKAGDTEAFF. Together with reference TRBV7-9 and TRBJ1-1, the CDR3 gives the full variable domain: DTGVSQNPRHKITKRGQNVTFRCDPISEHNRLYWYRQTLGQGPEFLTYFQNEAQLEKSRLLSDRFSAERPKGSFSTLEIQRTEQGDSAMYLCASSHLKAGDTEAFFGQGTRLTVV.

This chain joins TRBV29-1 and TRBJ2-7; possibly TRBD1 or TRBD2 for D (5 bases each). The CDR3 is 14 amino acids. Germline V lookup: CDR1 SQVTM, CDR2 ANQGSEA. V shed 4 bases and J shed 3 bases, with 16 bases lying between them. The CDR3 region is CSVVRDPRGYEQYF. The DNA for the CDR3 is TGCAGCGTTGTTAGGGACCCTCGGGGCTACGAGCAGTACTTC.

This clonotype has only a few counts. The chain couples TRBV24-1 to TRBJ2-3; 11 bases are a match to TRBD2. Germline CDR1 is KGHDR and CDR2 is SFDVKD. The trim removed 3 bases at V and 8 bases at J, leaving 9 bases unmatched. The CDR3 has 16 amino acids. The CDR3 nucleotides are TGTGCCACCAGTGATCCTTTAGCGGGAGGGCCAGGTACGCAGTATTTT. Translating it yields CATSDPLAGGPGTQYF.

The chain has TRBV24-1 and TRBJ2-7; 11 nucleotides match TRBD2. The J call may be incorrect, as the DNA end agrees better with TRBJ2-5. CDR1 and CDR2 (germline): KGHDR, SFDVKD. The CDR3 is made up of 16 amino acids. CDR3 region: CATSERLAGRPETQYF. CDR3 nucleotide sequence: TGTGCCACCAGTGAAAGACTAGCGGGACGGCCAGAGACCCAGTACTTC.

This chain uses TRBV6-2 or TRBV6-3 with TRBJ1-2; 9 bases are a match to TRBD1. Germline V gene lookup returns CDR1 MNHEY and CDR2 SVGEGT. This CDR3 is built from 13 residues. The trim removed 8 bases at V and 7 bases at J, leaving 8 bases unmatched. Written as DNA, the CDR3 is TGTGCCAGCCGCTTCACAGGGGGCCGTGGCTACACCTTC. Its protein product is CASRFTGGRGYTF.

This clonotype showed up just a few times. The chain is built from TRBV2 and TRBJ2-5; possible D gene TRBD2, 6 bases. Germline V CDR1 and CDR2: SNHLY, FYNNEI. The CDR3 has 12 residues. Trimming took 7 bases from V and 1 from J, leaving 7 bases between them. The CDR3 nucleotides are TGTGCCAGCACGGGACTCCAAGAGACCCAGTACTTC. It codes for CASTGLQETQYF.

J is TRBJ1-1 and V is TRBV20-1; 10 bases map to TRBD1. The CDR3 is 12 residues long. V lost 2 bases and J lost 10; bases outside the gene matches: 4. The V gene's germline CDR1 is DFQATT and CDR2 SNEGSKA (reference sequence). The CDR3 DNA reads as TGCAGTGCTAGAAGGACAGGGGGAACAGCTTTCTTT. The encoded protein is CSARRTGGTAFF.

The gene calls are TRBV6-5 and TRBJ2-7, with D possibly called TRBD1 or TRBD2 (7 bases each). V was shortened by 5 bases and J by 7 bases, with 21 bases between the two germline ends. This CDR3 contains 15 residues. From germline, CDR1 is MNHEY and CDR2 SVGAGI. The CDR3 region has the DNA TGTGCCAGCAGTCCCATGGGAGGGGGCATGGCAGAGCAGTACTTC. Translation gives CASSPMGGGMAEQYF.

The V gene is TRBV6-5, the J gene TRBJ2-4, with TRBD2 identical over 8 bases. Judging by the DNA end, TRBJ2-7 fits better; the J call may be wrong. Germline CDR1 and CDR2: MNHEY and SVGAGI. This CDR3 comprises 16 residues. The CDR3 region is CASSSPGGNPRYEQYF. The CDR3 nucleotides are TGTGCCAGCAGTTCCCCGGGAGGGAACCCCAGGTACGAGCAGTACTTC.

The chain has TRBV5-1 and TRBJ1-1; TRBD1 agrees at 7 bases. The V and J ends lost 1 base and 4 bases, in that order; junction bases with no gene match: 7. The CDR3 runs 15 residues. CDR1 is SGHRS, CDR2 YFSETQ, per germline. The CDR3 DNA sequence: TGCGCCAGCAGCTTGCCCACAGGGGCGGGCACTGAAGCTTTCTTT. It specifies CASSLPTGAGTEAFF. Supplemented by reference TRBV5-1 and TRBJ1-1, the full variable domain reads KAGVTQTPRYLIKTRGQQVTLSCSPISGHRSVSWYQQTPGQGLQFLFEYFSETQRNKGNFPGRFSGRQFSNSRSEMNVSTLELGDSALYLCASSLPTGAGTEAFFGQGTRLTVV.

V usage is TRBV28 and J usage is TRBJ2-7; 9 nucleotides match TRBD1. V was clipped by 6 bases and J by 5 bases; unmatched bases: 5. Germline CDR1 is MDHEN and CDR2 is SYDVKM. CDR3 length: 13 amino acids. The CDR3 spells CASSGTGRDEQYF. The CDR3 DNA reads as TGTGCCAGCAGCGGGACAGGGAGGGACGAGCAGTACTTC.

The CDR3 sequence: CASSTQGLGQPQHF. The CDR3 nucleotides are TGTGCCAGCAGCACACAGGGGCTCGGGCAGCCCCAGCATTTT. This rearrangement joins TRBV12-3 or TRBV12-4 to TRBJ1-5; 7 nucleotides agree with TRBD1. The CDR3 contains 14 residues. V shed 6 bases and J 7 bases; nucleotides not matched to a gene: 9.

The rearrangement uses TRBV5-1 and TRBJ1-2; no firm D call. Trimming took 0 bases from V and 10 from J, leaving 13 bases between them. The length of the CDR3 is 13 residues. Germline V gene sequence: CDR1 SGHRS, CDR2 YFSETQ. CDR3 sequence reads: CASSLASRSAYTF. The CDR3 DNA reads TGCGCCAGCAGCTTGGCGAGTCGGTCGGCCTACACCTTC. The whole variable domain, filled in from reference TRBV5-1 and TRBJ1-2, reads KAGVTQTPRYLIKTRGQQVTLSCSPISGHRSVSWYQQTPGQGLQFLFEYFSETQRNKGNFPGRFSGRQFSNSRSEMNVSTLELGDSALYLCASSLASRSAYTFGSGTRLTVV.

The V and J genes are TRBV18 and TRBJ2-5, with D unclear. Deletions cut 0 bases from V and 5 bases from J, with 7 bases between. This CDR3 has 13 residues. The germline gives CDR1 KGHSH, CDR2 LQKENI. The CDR3: CASSPPGRETQYF. CDR3 nucleotides: TGTGCCAGCTCACCACCGGGAAGGGAGACCCAGTACTTC.

V is TRBV7-2 and J is TRBJ2-7, with D perhaps matching TRBD1 (6 bases). V shed 5 bases and J shed 2 bases, with 13 bases lying between them. CDR3 length: 14 residues. CDR1 SGHTA and CDR2 FQGNSA come from the germline V gene. In nucleotides, the CDR3 is TGTGCCAGCAGCCCCGGGACATCTACCTACGAGCAGTACTTC. It specifies CASSPGTSTYEQYF.

V is TRBV12-3 or TRBV12-4 and J is TRBJ2-1, with 7 bases matching TRBD2. With 8 bases clipped from V and 7 bases from J, the junction kept 11 bases outside the gene matches. The CDR3 is made up of 14 amino acids. CDR3 in amino acids: CASYFGGSGNEQFF. In DNA, the CDR3 is TGTGCCAGCTATTTTGGGGGTAGCGGGAATGAGCAGTTCTTC.

This chain links TRBV29-1 with TRBJ1-2, with 10 bases lining up with TRBD1. V shed 5 bases, J shed 10 bases, and the junction held 10 bases outside the gene matches. Looked up from germline, CDR1 is SQVTM and CDR2 is ANQGSEA. CDR3 length equals 13 residues. The CDR3 DNA follows: TGCAGCGTTTATGACAGGGGGCCGAGTAACTACACCTTC. This encodes CSVYDRGPSNYTF. Drawing the rest from reference TRBV29-1 and TRBJ1-2, the complete variable domain is SAVISQKPSRDICQRGTSLTIQCQVDSQVTMMFWYRQQPGQSLTLIATANQGSEATYESGFVIDKFPISRPNLTFSTLTVSNMSPEDSSIYLCSVYDRGPSNYTFGSGTRLTVV.

In DNA, the CDR3 is TGCGCCAGCAGCCAAGTGGGGGCAGCTAATGAAAAACTGTTTTTT. As protein: CASSQVGAANEKLFF. The chain combines TRBV4-1 with TRBJ1-4, with a tentative D call TRBD1 (6 bases). Germline V CDR1 and CDR2: MGHRA, YSYEKL. The CDR3 runs to 15 residues. Deletions cut 1 base from V and 3 bases from J, with 9 bases between.

V and J are TRBV7-2 and TRBJ2-7; 8 bases align to TRBD2. Per the germline V gene, CDR1 is SGHTA and CDR2 is FQGNSA. Losses at the gene ends were 5 bases for V and 6 bases for J; bases not matched to a gene: 21. The CDR3 contains 18 residues. The CDR3 DNA is TGTGCCAGCAGCCCTAGACAGGCGACCGGGACTAGGCCTTCCGAGCAGTACTTC. Protein sequence: CASSPRQATGTRPSEQYF.

The chain links TRBV13 to TRBJ2-7; 12 nucleotides agree with TRBD2. Germline CDR1 is PRHDT and CDR2 is FYEKMQ (reference sequence). The V gene end was trimmed by 5 bases and the J gene end by 6 bases; junction bases not matched to a gene: 8. This CDR3 is 15 amino acids long. This CDR3 is CASSRGLAGPVEQYF. CDR3 coding DNA: TGTGCCAGCAGCCGCGGACTAGCGGGACCCGTCGAGCAGTACTTC.

The CDR3 coding sequence is TGTGCCAGCAGACCAGGGGGAGGGCCAGGGGAAGACGGCTACACCTTC. Residues: CASRPGGGPGEDGYTF. J is TRBJ1-2 and V is TRBV7-9; 7 positions match TRBD1. Germline V lookup: CDR1 SEHNR, CDR2 FQNEAQ (reference sequence). The CDR3 totals 16 residues. The J segment lost 8 bases and the V segment lost 6 bases, leaving 18 bases of the junction unmatched. The whole variable domain, filled in from reference TRBV7-9 and TRBJ1-2, reads DTGVSQNPRHKITKRGQNVTFRCDPISEHNRLYWYRQTLGQGPEFLTYFQNEAQLEKSRLLSDRFSAERPKGSFSTLEIQRTEQGDSAMYLCASRPGGGPGEDGYTFGSGTRLTVV.

This clonotype was picked up one time. This chain links TRBV20-1 with TRBJ2-5; 9 bases map to TRBD2. CDR1 DFQATT and CDR2 SNEGSKA come from the germline V gene (reference sequence). There are 20 residues in the CDR3. The trim removed 6 bases at V and 0 bases at J, leaving 23 bases unmatched. The CDR3 loop is CSAGDWKRREGGKNQETQYF. The CDR3 DNA reads TGCAGTGCCGGAGATTGGAAGCGGCGGGAGGGCGGAAAGAACCAAGAGACCCAGTACTTC.

This clonotype was seen a few times. A junction boundary mismatches the germline segment, possibly from a read error. The gene calls are TRBV7-9 and TRBJ2-1; TRBD1 matches 7 bases. The V gene's germline CDR1 is SEHNR and CDR2 FQNEAQ (reference sequence). This CDR3 has 15 residues. The CDR3 DNA is TGTGCCAGCAGCCCTAAAATACGACAGGGACATGAGCAGTTCTTT. This encodes CASSPKIRQGHEQFF. Full variable domain (outside the CDR3, taken from reference TRBV7-9 and TRBJ2-1): DTGVSQNPRHKITKRGQNVTFRCDPISEHNRLYWYRQTLGQGPEFLTYFQNEAQLEKSRLLSDRFSAERPKGSFSTLEIQRTEQGDSAMYLCASSPKIRQGHEQFFGPGTRLTVL.

The V and J genes are TRBV28 and TRBJ2-7, with unresolved D. V gave up 11 bases and J gave up 2 bases, with 19 bases separating them. Germline loops: CDR1 MDHEN, CDR2 SYDVKM. This CDR3 is built from 14 residues. The CDR3 sequence: CAASLGGLAYEQYF. CDR3 bases: TGTGCCGCCTCTTTGGGCGGCTTGGCCTACGAGCAGTACTTC. Combining the CDR3 with reference TRBV28 and TRBJ2-7 gives the whole variable domain DVKVTQSSRYLVKRTGEKVFLECVQDMDHENMFWYRQDPGLGLRLIYFSYDVKMKEKGDIPEGYSVSREKKERFSLILESASTNQTSMYLCAASLGGLAYEQYFGPGTRLTVT.

V and J are TRBV7-2 and TRBJ2-1, with TRBD2 matching 9 bases. The end of the DNA fits TRBJ2-7 better, so the J call may be wrong. CDR3 length: 14 residues. Germline CDR1 SGHTA, CDR2 FQGNSA. The CDR3 is CASSFSGSYNEQYF. CDR3 sequence (DNA): TGTGCCAGCAGCTTTAGCGGGAGTTACAATGAGCAGTACTTC.

The chain employs TRBV4-2 and TRBJ2-4; 9 bases align to TRBD1. With 3 bases clipped from V and 4 bases from J, the junction kept 1 base outside the gene matches. The germline V gene has CDR1 LGHNA and CDR2 YNFKEQ. The CDR3 consists of 14 residues. CDR3: CASSQGQGKNIQYF. In DNA, the CDR3 is TGTGCCAGCAGCCAGGGACAGGGTAAAAACATTCAGTACTTC.

Worth noting for this clonotype: A much larger clonotype is one base distant, so this may be a read error. The rearrangement joins TRBV4-2 to TRBJ1-6; D gene uncertain. This CDR3 is 15 amino acids long. Germline V gene sequence: CDR1 LGHNA, CDR2 YNFKEQ. Trimming removed 7 bases at V and 9 bases at J, with 19 bases between. The CDR3: CASNQSREHRSPLHF. The CDR3 DNA is TGTGCCAGCAACCAGTCGCGGGAACATCGTTCACCCCTCCACTTT.

This clonotype came up a few times. The chain uses TRBV6-1 and TRBJ2-1, with D perhaps matching TRBD2 (5 bases). The CDR3 length is 16 residues. The germline gives CDR1 MNHNS, CDR2 SASEGT. Trimming left V 0 bases short and J 4 bases short, with 13 bases between. CDR3 in DNA: TGTGCCAGCAGTGAAGCGGAGGTAAAGGTTTACAATGAGCAGTTCTTC. It is translated as CASSEAEVKVYNEQFF.